This T cell receptor (beta chain) was identified in a study of blood T cell repertoires in COVID-19. About the study: The United States, Italy and Spain were the sources of the acute and convalescent COVID-19 samples. Nucleic acid was either cDNA or gDNA, and it came from T cells, B-cell-depleted T cells, or PBMCs.

In the original processing: Reference gene primer amplification in the assay estimated nucleated cell counts. Some clones are missing from TCRdb's copy, which holds only in-frame ones; the method was immunoSEQ multiplex PCR. That table supplies the V and J calls and clone size; D and trimming were determined from the DNA. In the table there are 100,000 or so clones, roughly 84% of which are singletons. CDR1 MDHEN and CDR2 SYDVKM come from the germline V gene. CDR3 length equals 13 residues. V was pared by 7 bases and J by 3 bases, with 9 bases between. The sequence came from a woman aged 55-75 years in a cohort sampled during active or convalescent COVID-19. The chain has TRBV28 and TRBJ2-2; D is ambiguous. Sequencing was performed on peripheral blood. CDR3 sequence: CASKTLYTGELFF. CDR3 in DNA: TGTGCCAGCAAGACTCTATACACCGGGGAGCTGTTTTTT.